The 28 T cell receptor beta chains below come from one sample, sequenced in a study of beta chain features in type 1 diabetes. Isolated RNA was reverse transcribed in full, so expressed TCRB transcripts were sequenced. The table came from immunoSEQ multiplex PCR; TCRdb's copy has only in-frame clones and leaves some out. The sample carries 35,000 to 45,000 clones, almost 65% recorded once. The sequenced sample consisted of Tregs from blood. These receptors were collected from a woman aged 30 to 39 in good health.

This clone came up a few times. J is TRBJ2-7 and V is TRBV6-1; 9 positions match TRBD2. CDR1 is MNHNS and CDR2 is SASEGT in the germline V gene. The CDR3 totals 15 residues. After removal of 6 bases from V and 2 bases from J, the junction contained 8 bases not matched to a gene. CDR3 amino acids: CASSPTVAGAYEQYF. CDR3 nucleotides: TGTGCCAGCAGCCCGACGGTAGCGGGAGCCTACGAGCAGTACTTC.

V usage is TRBV9 and J usage is TRBJ2-3; 9 bases map to TRBD2. The trim removed 7 bases at V and 3 bases at J, leaving 9 bases unmatched. The germline V gene has CDR1 SGDLS and CDR2 YYNGEE. This CDR3 contains 15 residues. The CDR3 protein is CASARGLANTDTQYF. In DNA, the CDR3 is TGTGCCAGCGCTCGTGGACTAGCGAATACAGATACGCAGTATTTT.

The chain employs TRBV19 and TRBJ1-5; the D is unclear. V dropped 3 bases and J dropped 4 bases, with 13 bases sitting between them. The CDR3 contains 15 residues. Germline CDR1 LNHDA, CDR2 SQIVND (reference sequence). The CDR3 region has the DNA TGTGCCAGTAGTATTGTTGCACCGCTAAATCAGCCCCAGCATTTT. It codes for CASSIVAPLNQPQHF.

The V call is TRBV11-3, the J call TRBJ2-1, with TRBD2 matching over 10 bases. Losses at the gene ends were 4 bases for V and 3 bases for J; bases not matched to a gene: 3. This CDR3 spans 15 amino acids. Germline V gives CDR1 SGHNT, CDR2 YENEEA. CDR3 nucleotides: TGTGCCAGCAGCTCTAGCGGGAGCGGCTACAATGAGCAGTTCTTC. As protein: CASSSSGSGYNEQFF.

The J gene is TRBJ2-5, the V gene TRBV19; D is perhaps TRBD2 (6 bases). The CDR3 sequence is 14 residues long. Germline V CDR1 and CDR2: LNHDA, SQIVND (reference sequence). The ends were cut back, 5 bases at V and 4 bases at J, with 14 bases in the middle. DNA for the CDR3: TGTGCCAGTAGTCTGGGGGGACCGGGAGAGACCCAGTACTTC. It codes for CASSLGGPGETQYF. The entire variable domain, with the rest obtained from reference TRBV19 and TRBJ2-5, is as follows: DGGITQSPKYLFRKEGQNVTLSCEQNLNHDAMYWYRQDPGQGLRLIYYSQIVNDFQKGDIAEGYSVSREKKESFPLTVTSAQKNPTAFYLCASSLGGPGETQYFGPGTRLLVL.

To note about this clone: This same CDR3 is encoded by further DNA sequences in the sample. The chain links TRBV7-9 to TRBJ2-3; the D is unclear. The CDR3 is 14 residues long. The germline CDR1 and CDR2 sequences are SEHNR and FQNEAQ (reference sequence). The germline V and J ends were trimmed by 1 base and 1 base, with 6 bases remaining between them. CDR3 DNA sequence: TGTGCCAGCAGCTTAGGGCAGGGCACAGATACGCAGTATTTT. Its translation: CASSLGQGTDTQYF.

The V gene is TRBV5-1, the J gene TRBJ2-7; perhaps TRBD2 as D (5 bases). CDR3 length: 16 residues. In germline, CDR1 is SGHRS, CDR2 YFSETQ. V lost 0 bases, J lost 6 bases, and 19 bases lay in between. The CDR3: CASSLGSGGLVGEQYF. CDR3 bases: TGCGCCAGCAGCTTGGGCTCAGGAGGCCTGGTGGGCGAGCAGTACTTC.

This clone appeared a few times. This chain connects TRBV18 to TRBJ2-1; tentatively, D is TRBD2 (6 bases). Trimming cost V 3 bases and J 9 bases, with 12 bases left between them. Per germline, CDR1 KGHSH and CDR2 LQKENI. The CDR3 sequence is 13 residues long. The CDR3 reads CASSPSLAFEQFF. The CDR3 nucleotides read TGTGCCAGCTCACCCAGTCTAGCGTTTGAGCAGTTCTTC.

This clone was counted only a few times. The chain joins TRBV10-3 to TRBJ2-7; D possibly corresponds to TRBD2 (5 bases). CDR1 ENHRY and CDR2 SYGVKD come from the germline V gene. Between the trimmed V and J ends, which lost 3 bases and 0 bases, there was a span of 15 bases. The CDR3 has 16 amino acids. CDR3 nucleotides: TGTGCCATCAGTGAAATGGTAGCGCACCCCTCCTACGAGCAGTACTTC. Translating gives CAISEMVAHPSYEQYF.

The gene calls are TRBV11-3 and TRBJ2-2; perhaps TRBD2 as D (7 bases). CDR3 length: 15 residues. CDR1 SGHNT and CDR2 YENEEA come from the germline V gene. V lost 4 bases to trimming and J lost 4 bases, with 13 bases between them. In DNA, the CDR3 is TGTGCCAGCAGCTCCACAGGGAGGGCCACCGGGGAGCTGTTTTTT. It specifies CASSSTGRATGELFF.

The chain uses TRBV5-1 and TRBJ2-3, with TRBD2 as a possible D gene (5 bases). The CDR3 runs to 12 residues. V was cut by 3 bases and J by 6 bases, with 8 bases left in between. Looked up from germline, CDR1 is SGHRS and CDR2 is YFSETQ. CDR3 coding DNA: TGCGCCAGCAGCTCTAGCAGGGATACGCAGTATTTT. Amino acids: CASSSSRDTQYF.

The rearrangement links TRBV19 to TRBJ1-4; TRBD1 matches 7 bases. The CDR3 has 13 residues. The V segment lost 7 bases and the J segment 7 bases; nucleotides outside the gene matches: 6. In germline, CDR1 is LNHDA, CDR2 SQIVND (reference sequence). CDR3 loop: CASKGGAFEKLFF. For the CDR3, the DNA is TGTGCCAGTAAAGGGGGCGCGTTTGAAAAACTGTTTTTT.

The table lists this clone with a few counts. V and J are TRBV28 and TRBJ1-2; TRBD1 might be the D (6 bases). CDR3 size: 14 residues. Trimming cost V 3 bases and J 6 bases, with 14 bases left between them. CDR1 is MDHEN and CDR2 is SYDVKM in the germline V gene. CDR3: CASSFEDRINGYTF. CDR3 DNA sequence: TGTGCCAGCAGTTTCGAAGACAGGATAAATGGCTACACCTTC.

The chain joins TRBV5-6 to TRBJ1-1, with no clear D. The CDR3 extends over 12 amino acids. The germline CDR1 and CDR2 sequences are SGHDT and YYEEEE. V shed 0 bases and J shed 4 bases, with 4 bases lying between them. The CDR3 sequence is CASSLVATEAFF. The CDR3 DNA follows: TGTGCCAGCAGCTTGGTGGCCACTGAAGCTTTCTTT.

The rearrangement uses TRBV28 and TRBJ2-3; D is unresolved. This CDR3 has 16 amino acids. The V end lost 1 base, the J end lost 1 base, and 12 bases lay between the germline ends. Germline V gene data show CDR1 as MDHEN and CDR2 as SYDVKM. CDR3 coding DNA: TGTGCCAGCAGTTTATTGGGCCGGTCCCGCACAGATACGCAGTATTTT. Translated: CASSLLGRSRTDTQYF.

This clone was seen a few times. The rearrangement links TRBV18 to TRBJ1-2; D may be TRBD1 (5 bases). V shed 2 bases and J shed 2 bases, with 9 bases lying between them. The CDR3 contains 14 residues. The germline V gene encodes CDR1 KGHSH and CDR2 LQKENI. The CDR3 DNA reads TGTGCCAGCTCACCAGGAGGGGAAAACTATGGCTACACCTTC. This gives the protein CASSPGGENYGYTF.

This clone occurred once. The J gene is TRBJ2-1, the V gene TRBV7-8, with 9 bases aligning to TRBD2. CDR1 is SGHVS and CDR2 is FQNEAQ in the germline V gene. V lost 1 base and J lost 4; bases outside the gene matches: 14. The CDR3 totals 19 residues. The CDR3 protein is CASSLDPVWASGIYNEQFF. Here the CDR3 DNA reads TGTGCCAGCAGCTTAGACCCGGTCTGGGCTAGCGGGATATACAATGAGCAGTTCTTC.

This clone was counted only a few times. The chain is built from TRBV18 and TRBJ2-1, with a tentative D call TRBD1 (8 bases). V was cut by 5 bases and J by 4 bases, with 24 bases left in between. CDR3 length equals 18 residues. Germline values: CDR1 KGHSH, CDR2 LQKENI. CDR3 in amino acids: CASSSGTGGLVLYNEQFF. The CDR3 bases are TGTGCCAGCTCATCGGGGACAGGAGGACTAGTGCTTTACAATGAGCAGTTCTTC. Based on the CDR3 plus reference TRBV18 and TRBJ2-1, the full variable domain is NAGVMQNPRHLVRRRGQEARLRCSPMKGHSHVYWYRQLPEEGLKFMVYLQKENIIDESGMPKERFSAEFPKEGPSILRIQQVVRGDSAAYFCASSSGTGGLVLYNEQFFGPGTRLTVL.

J is TRBJ2-3 and V is TRBV19; D ambiguous. Deletions cut 8 bases from V and 2 bases from J, with 14 bases between. Germline lookup yields CDR1 LNHDA and CDR2 SQIVND (reference sequence). The CDR3 covers 14 residues. The CDR3 DNA reads as TGTGCCAGTTCCCGACTCGCTTACACAGATACGCAGTATTTT. Amino acids: CASSRLAYTDTQYF.

The chain carries TRBV11-2 and TRBJ1-5; a possible D gene is TRBD1 (5 bases). Trimming cost V 3 bases and J 7 bases, with 10 bases left between them. CDR3 length: 13 amino acids. Germline values: CDR1 SGHAT, CDR2 FQNNGV. The CDR3 here is CASSLNQGQPQHF. The CDR3 coding sequence is TGTGCCAGCAGCTTGAATCAGGGCCAGCCCCAGCATTTT.

The CDR3 DNA follows: TGTGCCAGCAGCTTACAAGCGGGAACTTACAATGAGCAGTTCTTC. As protein: CASSLQAGTYNEQFF. The chain carries TRBV7-9 and TRBJ2-1; TRBD2 aligns across 7 bases. This CDR3 is 15 amino acids long. The germline CDR1 and CDR2 sequences are SEHNR and FQNEAQ (reference sequence). V gave up 2 bases and J gave up 4 bases; unmatched junction bases: 5. The variable domain in full, completed from reference TRBV7-9 and TRBJ2-1, reads DTGVSQNPRHKITKRGQNVTFRCDPISEHNRLYWYRQTLGQGPEFLTYFQNEAQLEKSRLLSDRFSAERPKGSFSTLEIQRTEQGDSAMYLCASSLQAGTYNEQFFGPGTRLTVL.

The rearrangement uses TRBV18 and TRBJ2-7; D remains unclear. CDR3 length: 12 amino acids. From germline, CDR1 is KGHSH and CDR2 LQKENI. V dropped 1 base and J dropped 5 bases, with 6 bases sitting between them. CDR3 amino acids: CASSPLRDEQYF. The CDR3 DNA reads as TGTGCCAGCTCACCACTGCGAGACGAGCAGTACTTC.

Only a few counts were recorded for this clone. The J gene is TRBJ1-1, the V gene TRBV29-1, with D possibly being TRBD1 (5 bases). V was shortened by 4 bases and J by 11 bases, with 20 bases between the two germline ends. The germline gives CDR1 SQVTM, CDR2 ANQGSEA. The CDR3 runs 13 residues. Written as DNA, the CDR3 is TGCAGCGTTGTCGACGACAGTGCGTGGGGTGCTTTCTTT. This codes for CSVVDDSAWGAFF. The complete variable domain, with remaining parts taken from reference TRBV29-1 and TRBJ1-1, reads SAVISQKPSRDICQRGTSLTIQCQVDSQVTMMFWYRQQPGQSLTLIATANQGSEATYESGFVIDKFPISRPNLTFSTLTVSNMSPEDSSIYLCSVVDDSAWGAFFGQGTRLTVV.

The rearrangement uses TRBV2 and TRBJ2-4; no reliable D call. V was cut by 5 bases and J by 3 bases, with 11 bases left in between. The germline gives CDR1 SNHLY, CDR2 FYNNEI. There are 14 residues in the CDR3. CDR3: CASSKTYGKNIQYF. For the CDR3, the DNA is TGTGCCAGCAGTAAAACCTACGGCAAAAACATTCAGTACTTC.

The genes are TRBV5-4 and TRBJ2-7; the match to TRBD2 covers 10 bases. V trimming: 0 bases; J trimming: 3 bases; junction bases outside the gene matches: 3. This CDR3 is 15 amino acids long. The germline gives CDR1 SGHNT, CDR2 YYREEE (reference sequence). Written as DNA, the CDR3 is TGTGCCAGCAGCTTGGCTAGCGGGAGAATCTACGAGCAGTACTTC. Residues: CASSLASGRIYEQYF. Variable domain in full (rest from reference TRBV5-4 and TRBJ2-7): ETGVTQSPTHLIKTRGQQVTLRCSSQSGHNTVSWYQQALGQGPQFIFQYYREEENGRGNFPPRFSGLQFPNYSSELNVNALELDDSALYLCASSLASGRIYEQYFGPGTRLTVT.

This rearrangement joins TRBV29-1 to TRBJ2-3; 9 bases align to TRBD2. The CDR3 covers 14 residues. CDR1 is SQVTM, CDR2 ANQGSEA, per germline. After removal of 4 bases from V and 4 bases from J, the junction contained 6 bases not matched to a gene. The CDR3 sequence: CSVGGSGRSDTQYF. CDR3 DNA: TGCAGCGTTGGGGGAAGCGGGAGGTCAGATACGCAGTATTTT.

The chain links TRBV25-1 to TRBJ2-1; D is perhaps TRBD1 (6 bases). This CDR3 comprises 15 residues. Germline V gene data show CDR1 as MGHDK and CDR2 as SYGVNS. Trimming stripped 8 bases from V and 0 bases from J, with 14 bases between. In DNA form, the CDR3 reads TGTGCCAGCTCCTTCTCGGACAGCTCCTACAATGAGCAGTTCTTC. This gives the protein CASSFSDSSYNEQFF.

This chain connects TRBV7-2 to TRBJ2-7; 10 nucleotides line up with TRBD2. Germline assignment: CDR1 SGHTA and CDR2 FQGNSA. The V and J ends lost 1 base and 0 bases, in that order; junction bases with no gene match: 3. The length of the CDR3 is 16 residues. The CDR3 sequence is CASSLGLAGDSYEQYF. The DNA for the CDR3 is TGTGCCAGCAGCTTAGGGCTAGCGGGAGACTCCTACGAGCAGTACTTC.